This passage covers 8 T cell receptor beta chains from one sample sequenced in a study of T cell repertoires in cytomegalovirus infection. TCRdb reanalysed the reads using MiXCR and keeps one entry per CDR3 protein. The top ten clones hold around 13% of a sample with around 310,000 distinct CDR3 sequences, 15% to 20% of them seen once. The sequenced material came from PBMCs. The source is a human donor in good health (CMV status not recorded). Some clones in this sample may be carry-over from other donors' samples.

The chain employs TRBV4-1 and TRBJ1-1; the D is unclear. The length of the CDR3 is 14 residues. Per germline, CDR1 MGHRA and CDR2 YSYEKL. Trimming took off 0 bases at V and 4 bases at J, with 9 bases between the two ends. The CDR3 DNA sequence: TGCGCCAGCAGCCAAGAAGTCGGGAGCACTGAAGCTTTCTTT. It codes for CASSQEVGSTEAFF.

This clonotype was detected ten times or more. This chain uses TRBV6-1 with TRBJ1-6, with 10 bases matching TRBD1. J lost 7 bases, V lost 6 bases, and 3 bases had no gene match. This CDR3 has 14 residues. The V gene's germline CDR1 is MNHNS and CDR2 SASEGT. The CDR3 DNA sequence: TGTGCCAGCAGCCGGGGACAGGGGAATTCACCCCTCCACTTT. Encoded protein: CASSRGQGNSPLHF.

This clonotype was picked up many times. The genes are TRBV7-9 and TRBJ2-7; 7 bases agree with TRBD1. The CDR3 has 14 residues. The germline V gene has CDR1 SEHNR and CDR2 FQNEAQ (reference sequence). With V trimmed by 5 bases and J by 2 bases, 6 bases remained unmatched. CDR3 DNA: TGTGCCAGCAGCCCCGTACAGGGGACCTACGAGCAGTACTTC. Translating gives CASSPVQGTYEQYF. Supplemented by reference TRBV7-9 and TRBJ2-7, the full variable domain reads DTGVSQNPRHKITKRGQNVTFRCDPISEHNRLYWYRQTLGQGPEFLTYFQNEAQLEKSRLLSDRFSAERPKGSFSTLEIQRTEQGDSAMYLCASSPVQGTYEQYFGPGTRLTVT.

This clonotype was counted at least ten times. V gene TRBV7-2 combines with J gene TRBJ2-6; the D gene is possibly TRBD1 (6 bases). Germline V gene data show CDR1 as SGHTA and CDR2 as FQGNSA. The CDR3 runs to 16 residues. Trimming pared 5 bases from V and 0 bases from J, leaving 11 bases between. CDR3: CASSLRTVSGANVLTF. The CDR3 nucleotides read TGTGCCAGCAGCCTCCGGACAGTCTCTGGGGCCAACGTCCTGACTTTC.

In its sample, this clonotype was seen many times. This chain uses TRBV27 with TRBJ1-5; a weak D match, TRBD1 (5 bases). V was cut by 3 bases and J by 10 bases, with 19 bases left in between. This CDR3 comprises 15 residues. From germline, CDR1 is MNHEY and CDR2 SMNVEV (reference sequence). The CDR3 loop reads CASSFRGRFGRPQHF. The CDR3 DNA follows: TGTGCCAGCAGTTTCCGGGGACGGTTTGGGCGACCCCAGCATTTT.

The chain links TRBV11-2 to TRBJ2-7; D unclear. The CDR3 consists of 14 residues. V was trimmed by 2 bases and J by 3 bases, leaving 11 bases between them. CDR1 and CDR2 (germline): SGHAT, FQNNGV. This CDR3 is CASSLKPEYYEQYF. CDR3 sequence (DNA): TGTGCCAGCAGCTTAAAGCCGGAATACTACGAGCAGTACTTC.

This clonotype was seen ten or more times. The chain's CDR3 is CASSDRTSGGQTQYF. CDR3 bases: TGTGCCAGCAGCGATAGGACTAGCGGGGGGCAGACCCAGTACTTC. J is TRBJ2-5 and V is TRBV7-2, with 14 bases aligning to TRBD2. With 5 bases clipped from V and 6 bases from J, the junction kept 5 bases outside the gene matches. Germline-derived CDR1 and CDR2 are SGHTA and FQGNSA. The CDR3 is made up of 15 amino acids.

This rearrangement joins TRBV12-3 or TRBV12-4 to TRBJ2-7; weak D call: TRBD2 (6 bases). CDR3 size: 14 residues. The V end lost 4 bases, the J end lost 2 bases, and 12 bases lay between the germline ends. The CDR3 spells CASSSVAETYEQYF. The CDR3 nucleotides read TGTGCCAGCAGTTCGGTAGCGGAGACCTACGAGCAGTACTTC.